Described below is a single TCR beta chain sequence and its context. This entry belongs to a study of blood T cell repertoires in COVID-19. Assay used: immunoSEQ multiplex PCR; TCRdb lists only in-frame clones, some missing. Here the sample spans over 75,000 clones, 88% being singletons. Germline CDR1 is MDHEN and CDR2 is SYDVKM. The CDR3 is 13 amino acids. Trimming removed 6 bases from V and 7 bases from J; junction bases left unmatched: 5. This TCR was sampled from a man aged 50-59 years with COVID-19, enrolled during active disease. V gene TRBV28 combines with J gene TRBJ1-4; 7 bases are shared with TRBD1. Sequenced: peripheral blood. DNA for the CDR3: TGTGCCAGCAGCAGGGGGTATGTTGAAAAACTGTTTTTT. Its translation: CASSRGYVEKLFF.